The T cell receptor beta chain under discussion was sequenced for a study of blood T cell repertoires in COVID-19. Looking at the study overall: Sources were T cells, B-cell-depleted T cells, or PBMCs; the material itself was cDNA or gDNA.

The CDR3 runs 15 residues. J lost 4 bases, V lost 4 bases, and 10 bases had no gene match. CDR1 and CDR2 from the germline V gene are SGHNT and YYREEE (reference sequence). This clone appeared once. Generated by immunoSEQ multiplex PCR, the TCRdb table keeps only in-frame clones and is missing some. The sample includes a few hundred thousand clones, 70% to 90% of them seen just once. This chain links TRBV5-4 with TRBJ1-2; 7 bases agree with TRBD1. This receptor was obtained from a man younger than 35 with active or convalescent COVID-19. The sample was peripheral blood. Here the CDR3 DNA reads TGTGCCAGCAGCCGCGACAGGGCACCTACCTATGGCTACACCTTC. This sequence encodes CASSRDRAPTYGYTF.